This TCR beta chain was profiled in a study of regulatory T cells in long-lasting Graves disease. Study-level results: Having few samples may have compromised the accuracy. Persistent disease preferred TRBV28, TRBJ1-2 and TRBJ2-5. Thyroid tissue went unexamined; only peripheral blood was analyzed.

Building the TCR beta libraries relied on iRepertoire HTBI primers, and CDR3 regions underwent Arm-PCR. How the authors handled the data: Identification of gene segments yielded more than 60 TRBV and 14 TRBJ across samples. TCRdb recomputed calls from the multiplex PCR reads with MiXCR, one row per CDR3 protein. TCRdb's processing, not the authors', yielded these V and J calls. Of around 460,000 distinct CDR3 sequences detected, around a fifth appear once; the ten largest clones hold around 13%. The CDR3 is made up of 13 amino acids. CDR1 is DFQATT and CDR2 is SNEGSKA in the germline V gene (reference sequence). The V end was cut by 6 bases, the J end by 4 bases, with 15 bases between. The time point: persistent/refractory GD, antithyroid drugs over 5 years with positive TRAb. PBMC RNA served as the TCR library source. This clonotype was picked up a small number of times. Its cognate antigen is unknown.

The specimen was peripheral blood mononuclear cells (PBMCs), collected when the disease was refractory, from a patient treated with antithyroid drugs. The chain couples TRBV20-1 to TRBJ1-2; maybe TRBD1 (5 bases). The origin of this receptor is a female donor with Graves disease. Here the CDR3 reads CSALAGVGYGYTF. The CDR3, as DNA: TGCAGTGCCCTAGCGGGGGTTGGCTATGGCTACACCTTC.